The clone carrying this TCR beta chain showed up just a few times. The antigen is unknown. The V end was cut by 5 bases, the J end by 5 bases, with 12 bases between. Germline lookup yields CDR1 SEHNR and CDR2 FQNEAQ (reference sequence). The CDR3 is 13 amino acids. The TCR alpha and TCR beta cDNA libraries, bearing sample barcodes and UMIs, were generated by 5'RACE using constant-segment primers. One entry per CDR3 protein results from TCRdb running MiXCR on the 5' RACE reads. This sample yields fewer than 250,000 distinct CDR3 sequences, of which around 26% are seen a single time; roughly an eighth belongs to the top ten. This record comes from a study of T-cell memory formation after mild COVID-19. Findings and limits, study-wide: Several responding clones turned up in pre-infection memory, indicating that cross-reactive memory may have taken part.

V is TRBV7-9 and J is TRBJ2-5; D gene ambiguous. Sequenced material: PBMCs or a T cell subset sorted from them (not recorded which). The origin of this receptor is an adult woman who had mild COVID-19 (a few samples of this study predate the infection). Cell type and time point are not known. In DNA form, the CDR3 reads TGTGCCAGCAGCATTAGCACGTTGGAGACCCAGTACTTC. Protein sequence: CASSISTLETQYF.